One sample yielded the 26 T cell receptor beta chains listed below, sequenced in a study of radiation and T cells in renal cell carcinoma. Time point noted: blood 2 weeks post-SBRT. The treatment is: 15 Gy SBRT to primary tumor, nephrectomy 4 weeks later. The method was immunoSEQ multiplex PCR; TCRdb's version includes in-frame clones alone and lacks a portion of them. The sample shows more than 100,000 clones, 88% of them seen only once. This specimen consisted of blood, obtained from a patient whose treatment included radiotherapy and nephrectomy. Receptors originate from a woman in her seventies with renal cell carcinoma.

The V and J genes are TRBV18 and TRBJ1-2; no firm D call. Trimming cost V 2 bases and J 4 bases, with 11 bases left between them. This CDR3 spans 14 amino acids. Germline CDR1 KGHSH, CDR2 LQKENI. CDR3 amino acids: CASSPGYGRYGYTF. The CDR3 DNA reads as TGTGCCAGCTCACCAGGTTACGGACGCTATGGCTACACCTTC.

This sequence joins TRBV7-2 and TRBJ1-1; TRBD1 matches at 7 bases. Germline-derived CDR1 and CDR2 are SGHTA and FQGNSA. This CDR3 contains 14 residues. Trimming took 7 bases from V and 0 from J; bases not matched to a gene: 5. The CDR3 sequence: CASNKGAMNTEAFF. In nucleotides, the CDR3 is TGTGCCAGCAACAAGGGGGCCATGAACACTGAAGCTTTCTTT.

Turning to this clone: One end of the junction is discordant with germline, which a read error may explain. V gene TRBV6-6 combines with J gene TRBJ2-1; D is ambiguous. The CDR3 has 14 residues. Germline CDR1 and CDR2: MNHNY and SVGAGI (reference sequence). The CDR3: CASSPPGSCNEQFF. CDR3 bases: TGTGCCAGCAGTCCGCCGGGCTCCTGCAATGAGCAGTTCTTC.

The rearrangement uses TRBV7-8 and TRBJ2-1; 8 positions match TRBD2. The V and J ends lost 1 base and 6 bases, in that order; junction bases with no gene match: 2. CDR1 and CDR2 (germline): SGHVS, FQNEAQ. The CDR3 runs to 14 residues. The CDR3 loop is CASSLVGTSNEQFF. DNA of the CDR3: TGTGCCAGCAGCTTAGTTGGGACTAGCAATGAGCAGTTCTTC.

V and J are TRBV6-1 and TRBJ1-4; D is perhaps TRBD1 (5 bases). CDR1 MNHNS and CDR2 SASEGT come from the germline V gene. The CDR3 spans 14 residues. Trimming took off 3 bases at V and 4 bases at J, with 9 bases between the two ends. CDR3 loop: CASSDGGDNEKLFF. CDR3 nucleotide sequence: TGTGCCAGCAGTGATGGGGGGGATAATGAAAAACTGTTTTTT.

The J gene is TRBJ2-7, the V gene TRBV27; D may be TRBD1 (5 bases). Germline CDR1 reads MNHEY; CDR2 reads SMNVEV (reference sequence). Trimming pared 3 bases from V and 6 bases from J, leaving 18 bases between. The CDR3 sequence is 15 residues long. CDR3 region: CASSFTREATGEQYF. DNA for the CDR3: TGTGCCAGCAGTTTTACCAGGGAAGCTACTGGCGAGCAGTACTTC.

CDR3 amino acids: CASSILARTSYEQYF. The CDR3 bases are TGTGCCAGCAGTATACTAGCCCGGACCTCCTACGAGCAGTACTTC. The chain has TRBV27 and TRBJ2-7; D may be TRBD2 (6 bases). Germline loops: CDR1 MNHEY, CDR2 SMNVEV (reference sequence). CDR3 length equals 15 residues. V was clipped by 5 bases and J by 0 bases, with 14 bases between them.

The J gene is TRBJ2-7, the V gene TRBV5-1; a weak D match, TRBD2 (5 bases). Looked up from germline, CDR1 is SGHRS and CDR2 is YFSETQ. Trimming removed 3 bases from V and 0 bases from J, with 10 bases in between. There are 14 residues in the CDR3. The CDR3, as DNA: TGCGCCAGCAGCTCCACGGGGAGCTCCTACGAGCAGTACTTC. It translates to CASSSTGSSYEQYF.

The chain uses TRBV6-5 and TRBJ2-3, with 10 bases fitting TRBD2. The V segment lost 4 bases and the J segment 0 bases; nucleotides outside the gene matches: 1. The CDR3 spans 15 residues. Germline V gene data show CDR1 as MNHEY and CDR2 as SVGAGI. DNA of the CDR3: TGTGCCAGCAGTTTACTAGCGGGGAGCACAGATACGCAGTATTTT. Translation gives CASSLLAGSTDTQYF.

The chain employs TRBV7-9 and TRBJ2-3; 9 bases align to TRBD2. The CDR3 length is 15 residues. Germline values: CDR1 SEHNR, CDR2 FQNEAQ (reference sequence). V dropped 2 bases and J dropped 5; count of bases not matched to a gene: 5. This CDR3 is CASSLLAGLGDTQYF. CDR3 in DNA: TGTGCCAGCAGCTTACTAGCGGGGTTGGGAGATACGCAGTATTTT.

The CDR3 here is CASSWWGQGGTEAFF. The CDR3 DNA follows: TGTGCCAGCAGTTGGTGGGGGCAGGGGGGCACTGAAGCTTTCTTT. This chain joins TRBV28 and TRBJ1-1; the match to TRBD1 covers 7 bases. Looked up from germline, CDR1 is MDHEN and CDR2 is SYDVKM. Trimming removed 4 bases from V and 4 bases from J; junction bases left unmatched: 9. The CDR3 totals 15 residues.

The chain links TRBV5-1 to TRBJ2-7; weak D call: TRBD1 (6 bases). Germline V CDR1 and CDR2: SGHRS, YFSETQ. Trimming took off 0 bases at V and 2 bases at J, with 12 bases between the two ends. The CDR3 length is 15 residues. The CDR3 region has the DNA TGCGCCAGCAGCTTGGGTCAGGGGCCGCCCTACGAGCAGTACTTC. Amino acid sequence: CASSLGQGPPYEQYF.

The rearrangement uses TRBV15 and TRBJ1-2, with TRBD1 as a possible D gene (5 bases). V lost 0 bases and J 4 bases, leaving 12 bases between the germline ends. The length of the CDR3 is 15 residues. Germline-derived CDR1 and CDR2 are LNHNV and YYDKDF (reference sequence). DNA of the CDR3: TGTGCCACCAGCAGAGATGGTAGGGGCCCCTATGGCTACACCTTC. This codes for CATSRDGRGPYGYTF.

The chain employs TRBV6-6 and TRBJ2-3, with 8 bases aligning to TRBD2. This CDR3 is 16 amino acids long. The germline V gene has CDR1 MNHNY and CDR2 SVGAGI (reference sequence). V dropped 2 bases and J dropped 5; count of bases not matched to a gene: 9. The CDR3 reads CASSYLSRGAIDTQYF. CDR3 coding DNA: TGTGCCAGCAGTTACCTCTCGCGGGGGGCCATAGATACGCAGTATTTT.

CDR3 residues: CAWSVRGLEAFF. DNA for the CDR3: TGTGCCTGGAGTGTAAGGGGTCTCGAAGCTTTCTTT. The rearrangement links TRBV30 to TRBJ1-1; possibly TRBD1 for D (5 bases). In germline, CDR1 is GTSNPN, CDR2 SVGIG (reference sequence). The V end lost 0 bases, the J end lost 8 bases, and 10 bases lay between the germline ends. The CDR3 length is 12 residues.

The chain carries TRBV11-3 and TRBJ2-5, with D uncertain. V was pared by 5 bases and J by 4 bases, with 8 bases between. The germline CDR1 and CDR2 sequences are SGHNT and YENEEA. This CDR3 is 12 amino acids long. CDR3 in DNA: TGTGCCAGCAGCCGCCTCGGAGAGACCCAGTACTTC. Amino acids: CASSRLGETQYF.

The CDR3 protein is CASRRGRQGASGANVLTF. The CDR3 DNA sequence: TGTGCCAGCAGACGAGGTAGACAGGGGGCCTCTGGGGCCAACGTCCTGACTTTC. The V gene is TRBV5-6, the J gene TRBJ2-6; 10 bases agree with TRBD1. V was clipped by 5 bases and J by 0 bases; unmatched bases: 8. The CDR3 extends over 18 amino acids. CDR1 is SGHDT and CDR2 is YYEEEE in the germline V gene.

The rearrangement uses TRBV2 and TRBJ2-7, with D possibly being TRBD2 (7 bases). Trimming removed 3 bases at V and 2 bases at J, with 14 bases between. CDR1 and CDR2 from the germline V gene are SNHLY and FYNNEI. There are 15 residues in the CDR3. CDR3 bases: TGTGCCAGCAGTGAGTCCGGGGGGCCTGCCTACGAGCAGTACTTC. This codes for CASSESGGPAYEQYF.

The count of this clone is one. The chain recombines TRBV11-3 with TRBJ1-1, with D uncertain. There are 13 residues in the CDR3. With 10 bases removed from V and 1 base from J, the gap between germline ends came to 13 bases. CDR1 and CDR2 from the germline V gene are SGHNT and YENEEA. CDR3 nucleotide sequence: TGTGCCACCACGACACTTGGGAACACTGAAGCTTTCTTT. It is translated as CATTTLGNTEAFF.

This clone has just one count. The chain recombines TRBV27 with TRBJ2-5; possibly TRBD2 for D (5 bases). In germline, CDR1 is MNHEY, CDR2 SMNVEV (reference sequence). V lost 0 bases and J 1 base, leaving 9 bases between the germline ends. This CDR3 region has 15 residues. The CDR3 nucleotides read TGTGCCAGCAGTTTATCCCGGGGAACCCAAGAGACCCAGTACTTC. Translation: CASSLSRGTQETQYF.

The chain links TRBV29-1 to TRBJ1-1, with 7 positions matching TRBD1. This CDR3 has 13 amino acids. V shed 6 bases, J shed 2 bases, and the junction held 6 bases outside the gene matches. Per germline, CDR1 SQVTM and CDR2 ANQGSEA. This CDR3 is CSVMDRKNTEAFF. The CDR3 nucleotides read TGCAGCGTGATGGACAGGAAAAACACTGAAGCTTTCTTT.

Remarks on this clone: The same CDR3 is also encoded by other DNA sequences in this sample. The rearrangement links TRBV18 to TRBJ2-3, with D uncertain. CDR1 is KGHSH and CDR2 is LQKENI in the germline V gene. V was cut by 6 bases and J by 2 bases, with 3 bases left in between. The CDR3 extends over 11 amino acids. The CDR3 loop reads CASSDTDTQYF. In DNA, the CDR3 is TGTGCCAGCTCCGACACAGATACGCAGTATTTT. The full variable domain, in which reference TRBV18 and TRBJ2-3 provide the parts outside the CDR3, is NAGVMQNPRHLVRRRGQEARLRCSPMKGHSHVYWYRQLPEEGLKFMVYLQKENIIDESGMPKERFSAEFPKEGPSILRIQQVVRGDSAAYFCASSDTDTQYFGPGTRLTVL.

Note on this clone: Other DNA sequences in the same sample also yield this CDR3. The chain combines TRBV6-5 with TRBJ1-6; 8 bases match TRBD1. The germline V gene encodes CDR1 MNHEY and CDR2 SVGAGI. The CDR3 runs 14 residues. The trim removed 6 bases at V and 9 bases at J, leaving 7 bases unmatched. CDR3 region: CASRPGQGGSPLHF. The CDR3 DNA follows: TGTGCCAGCAGGCCTGGACAGGGAGGTTCACCCCTCCACTTT.

This chain uses TRBV5-1 with TRBJ1-2; 8 bases are shared with TRBD1. Looked up from germline, CDR1 is SGHRS and CDR2 is YFSETQ. V lost 5 bases to trimming and J lost 4 bases; unmatched junction nucleotides: 4. This CDR3 is 13 amino acids long. CDR3 nucleotide sequence: TGCGCCAGCAGTAGAGACAGGGGCTATGGCTACACCTTC. It specifies CASSRDRGYGYTF.

This rearrangement joins TRBV7-8 to TRBJ2-2; D unresolved. The V gene's germline CDR1 is SGHVS and CDR2 FQNEAQ. V was pared by 3 bases and J by 2 bases, with 10 bases between. This CDR3 is built from 15 residues. CDR3 residues: CASSFSGPNTGELFF. In DNA, the CDR3 is TGTGCCAGCAGCTTCTCCGGGCCTAACACCGGGGAGCTGTTTTTT.

This sequence joins TRBV19 and TRBJ1-1, with D possibly being TRBD1 (5 bases). Trimming shortened V by 6 bases and J by 10 bases, and 21 bases separated the two germline ends. The V gene's germline CDR1 is LNHDA and CDR2 SQIVND (reference sequence). This CDR3 has 14 amino acids. The CDR3 sequence is CASRTIGAGEGAFF. Written as DNA, the CDR3 is TGTGCCAGTAGAACGATTGGGGCTGGGGAGGGAGCTTTCTTT.